This T cell receptor (beta chain) originates from a study of T-cell reconstitution after alpha-beta-depleted transplantation in children. The germline V gene encodes CDR1 SGHTA and CDR2 FQGNSA. There are 14 residues in the CDR3. Trimming removed 5 bases from V and 0 bases from J; junction bases left unmatched: 3. Unique molecular identifiers tagged the TCRbeta library. TCRdb itself ran the PCR reads through MiXCR, one entry per CDR3 protein. The sample holds around 480,000 distinct CDR3 sequences; over 25% are singletons and the top ten take approximately 2.3%. V and J are TRBV7-2 and TRBJ1-2, with 7 nucleotides matching TRBD1. This sample comprised PBMCs from the stem cell graft donor, obtained from the stem cell graft. This TCR was recovered from a human donor who donated a stem cell graft to a child with aplastic anemia. As DNA, the CDR3 is TGTGCCAGCAGCATGGACAGGTCTAACTATGGCTACACCTTC. Amino acids: CASSMDRSNYGYTF.